A selection of T cell receptor beta chains follows, all from one sample in a study of cytomegalovirus exposure and HLA in healthy donors. The assay was immunoSEQ multiplex PCR, and TCRdb's table has in-frame clones only and misses some. In the table there are 95,000 to 110,000 clones, around four fifths of which are singletons. Sequencing was done on a sample of PBMCs. These receptor sequences come from a man in his thirties or forties in good health and CMV-seronegative. Each CDR3 is given without its conserved first and last residue.

j_call,v_call,cdr3_length,cdr3_aa
TRBJ2-3,TRBV6-5,12,ASSSGINGDTQY
TRBJ2-1,TRBV6-5,14,ASSYSIRGTYNEQF
TRBJ1-1,TRBV5-1,12,ASSWGGEGTEAF
TRBJ2-3,TRBV2,12,ASSVGGSTDTQY
TRBJ2-2,TRBV5-1,13,ASSLVPRGAGELF
TRBJ1-5,TRBV4-1,14,ASSQDEGEDNQPQH
TRBJ1-5,TRBV4-1,14,ASSQDGQGAAQPQH
TRBJ2-2,TRBV19,13,ASSRARQGGGELF
TRBJ2-1,TRBV9,13,ASSVAEGAHSEQF
TRBJ1-1,TRBV11-3,11,ASSTRTGTEAF
TRBJ1-6,TRBV29-1,12,SVATGMGNSPLH
TRBJ2-7,TRBV28,12,ASSPGLLPYEQY
TRBJ1-4,TRBV6-1,13,ASSRTGSPGEKLF
TRBJ2-7,TRBV5-1,13,ASSQGQPGAYEQY
TRBJ2-1,TRBV6-4,12,ASSEAPDYNEQF
TRBJ1-2,TRBV6-1,11,ASNRQGNSGYT
TRBJ1-2,TRBV28,12,ASNVRGFDYGYT
TRBJ1-4,TRBV5-4,13,ASSASLGAGEKLF
TRBJ2-1,TRBV11-2,14,ASSPVAGGPLNEQF
TRBJ2-7,TRBV28,10,ASRRQGFGQY
TRBJ1-1,TRBV21-1,11,ASSSPGHYQAF
TRBJ1-2,TRBV28,9,VLGHNYGYT
TRBJ2-3,TRBV18,13,ASSRASGSTDTQY
TRBJ2-1,TRBV29-1,12,SVEAGQGFKEQF
TRBJ2-2,TRBV13,14,ASSSPGTSNTGELF
TRBJ2-7,TRBV18,11,ASSPDRGSEQY
TRBJ2-5,TRBV5-1,13,ASSVGFAGAETQY
TRBJ2-7,TRBV7-9,14,ASSQRRGAGPYEQY
TRBJ2-1,TRBV5-1,15,ASSLGSDTTGGNEQF
TRBJ2-1,TRBV27,12,ASRGLADDDEQF
TRBJ2-7,TRBV5-1,11,ASSVGQGDEQY